These 27 T cell receptor beta chains came from one sample sequenced in a study of CD8 T cells in ankylosing spondylitis. TCRdb reprocessed the 5' RACE reads via MiXCR and lists one record per CDR3 protein. The table has around 99,000 distinct CDR3 sequences, 8.8% seen once. Sequencing was performed on blood, either unsorted or a sorted T cell fraction (not recorded which). The source is a male donor with ankylosing spondylitis or in good health (not recorded which).

This clonotype was seen many times. The rearrangement joins TRBV5-6 to TRBJ2-1; D is unclear. This CDR3 region has 14 residues. The V end lost 0 bases, the J end lost 7 bases, and 11 bases lay between the germline ends. In germline, CDR1 is SGHDT, CDR2 YYEEEE. The CDR3 sequence is CASSLGGQLNEQFF. The CDR3 bases are TGTGCCAGCAGCTTGGGAGGCCAGCTGAATGAGCAGTTCTTC.

This clonotype was seen at least ten times. CDR3: CASSASGTYNEQFF. CDR3 sequence (DNA): TGTGCCAGCAGTGCTAGCGGGACCTACAATGAGCAGTTCTTC. V and J are TRBV28 and TRBJ2-1; 9 bases map to TRBD2. The CDR3 has 14 residues. Per germline, CDR1 MDHEN and CDR2 SYDVKM. With 5 bases clipped from V and 2 bases from J, the junction kept 1 base outside the gene matches.

This clonotype occurred many times. The chain couples TRBV29-1 to TRBJ1-1; tentatively, D is TRBD1 (5 bases). V was cut by 6 bases and J by 4 bases, with 15 bases left in between. Germline V gene sequence: CDR1 SQVTM, CDR2 ANQGSEA. The CDR3 loop spans 13 amino acids. The CDR3, as DNA: TGCAGCGTCCATGGGGCGCGTAGCACTGAAGCTTTCTTT. Protein product: CSVHGARSTEAFF.

The table lists this clonotype with many counts. This chain joins TRBV3-1 and TRBJ2-3; D tentatively reads TRBD1 or TRBD2 (6 bases each). The germline CDR1 and CDR2 sequences are LGHDT and YNNKEL (reference sequence). Trimming pared 0 bases from V and 0 bases from J, leaving 10 bases between. This CDR3 has 16 residues. DNA of the CDR3: TGTGCCAGCAGCCAAGATCTCGGGGGCAGCACAGATACGCAGTATTTT. Translation: CASSQDLGGSTDTQYF.

This clonotype was seen at least ten times. The rearrangement links TRBV28 to TRBJ2-7, with D possibly TRBD1 on 5 matching bases. This CDR3 is 9 amino acids long. The germline CDR1 and CDR2 sequences are MDHEN and SYDVKM. CDR3 protein: CAFRARQYF. Here the CDR3 DNA reads TGTGCTTTCAGGGCGCGGCAGTACTTC. The whole variable domain, remainder taken from reference TRBV28 and TRBJ2-7, is DVKVTQSSRYLVKRTGEKVFLECVQDMDHENMFWYRQDPGLGLRLIYFSYDVKMKEKGDIPEGYSVSREKKERFSLILESASTNQTSMYLCAFRARQYFGPGTRLTVT.

This clonotype was seen only a few times. The chain employs TRBV12-3 or TRBV12-4 and TRBJ2-3; 8 positions match TRBD1. The V gene end was trimmed by 3 bases and the J gene end by 4 bases; junction bases not matched to a gene: 6. CDR3 size: 15 residues. The CDR3 region is CASSLGGQVPDTQYF. For the CDR3, the DNA is TGTGCCAGCAGTTTGGGGGGACAGGTCCCAGATACGCAGTATTTT.

The J gene is TRBJ2-5, the V gene TRBV7-9; TRBD2 agrees at 7 bases. The trim removed 5 bases at V and 11 bases at J, leaving 23 bases unmatched. In germline, CDR1 is SEHNR, CDR2 FQNEAQ (reference sequence). The CDR3 has 17 residues. For the CDR3, the DNA is TGTGCCAGCAGCCCCCGGAAGGTAGCGGGTCTTCCAAGTGCACAGTACTTC. Translation gives CASSPRKVAGLPSAQYF.

Notes on this clonotype: This may stem from a read error, because a much larger clone lies one nucleotide away. The chain joins TRBV12-3 or TRBV12-4 to TRBJ2-3, with a possible D match to TRBD1 (6 bases). The CDR3 extends over 16 amino acids. CDR3 nucleotides: TGTGCCGGCAGTTTAGTTACAGGGAGTGTGGCAGATACGCAGTATTTT. This translates into CAGSLVTGSVADTQYF.

This clonotype was observed a handful of times. Since a much larger clone is just one base distant, this may be a read error. The chain joins TRBV28 to TRBJ2-7, with D perhaps TRBD1 (5 bases). Trimming pared 8 bases from V and 2 bases from J, leaving 10 bases between. Germline CDR1 reads MDHEN; CDR2 reads SYDVKM. This CDR3 region has 12 residues. DNA of the CDR3: TGTGCCAGCCACAGGTTAACCTACGAGCAGTACTTC. This codes for CASHRLTYEQYF.

As regards this clonotype: A much larger clone differs from this one at a single base, so this may be a read error. This rearrangement joins TRBV28 to TRBJ2-4, with D perhaps matching TRBD1 (5 bases). The CDR3 runs 14 residues. Germline CDR1 is MDHEN and CDR2 is SYDVKM. Trimming removed 6 bases at V and 7 bases at J, with 16 bases between. DNA of the CDR3: TGTGCCAGCAGCCCGATTCCCCACAGGAACATTCAGTACTTC. Translation: CASSPIPHRNIQYF.

This clonotype was seen ten or more times. The J gene is TRBJ1-5, the V gene TRBV20-1; 8 bases line up with TRBD1. The CDR3 is 12 residues long. J gave up 6 bases and V 6 bases, and 4 bases lay outside the gene matches. The germline gives CDR1 DFQATT, CDR2 SNEGSKA (reference sequence). CDR3 region: CSAKDRAQPQHF. CDR3 sequence (DNA): TGCAGTGCCAAGGACAGGGCTCAGCCCCAGCATTTT.

In its sample, this clonotype was seen many times. This chain joins TRBV6-1 and TRBJ2-7, with a tentative D call TRBD1 (6 bases). Trimming took off 4 bases at V and 7 bases at J, with 20 bases between the two ends. The CDR3 runs to 15 residues. Germline-derived CDR1 and CDR2 are MNHNS and SASEGT. CDR3 sequence reads: CASSGGRGFAREQYF. DNA of the CDR3: TGTGCCAGCAGTGGGGGGCGTGGGTTTGCGCGGGAGCAGTACTTC.

This clonotype has a count of ten or more. The chain joins TRBV3-1 to TRBJ2-7; 9 nucleotides line up with TRBD2. The CDR3 contains 17 residues. J gave up 1 base and V 0 bases, and 7 bases lay outside the gene matches. Germline V gene sequence: CDR1 LGHDT, CDR2 YNNKEL (reference sequence). The CDR3 DNA sequence: TGTGCCAGCAGCCAAGATAGCGGGGGCTCCACTTCCTACGAGCAGTACTTC. It translates to CASSQDSGGSTSYEQYF.

Details on this clonotype: Germline and junction disagree at one end, which may indicate a read error. The chain combines TRBV29-1 with TRBJ2-2; D call uncertain. Germline V gene lookup returns CDR1 SQVTM and CDR2 ANQGSEA. The CDR3 spans 12 residues. The CDR3 region has the DNA TGCAGCTTTTGGGCGAACGCCGGGGAGCTGTTTTTT. It translates to CSFWANAGELFF.

The chain couples TRBV7-9 to TRBJ2-3; TRBD2 aligns across 9 bases. The CDR3 runs 13 residues. Germline trimming cut 8 bases from V and 3 bases from J; bases unmatched to any gene: 3. Germline lookup yields CDR1 SEHNR and CDR2 FQNEAQ (reference sequence). The CDR3 spells CASGGLATDTQYF. CDR3 coding DNA: TGTGCCAGCGGTGGACTAGCGACAGATACGCAGTATTTT.

This clonotype was recorded at least ten times. J is TRBJ1-5 and V is TRBV6-1, with TRBD1 matching 7 bases. CDR1 MNHNS and CDR2 SASEGT come from the germline V gene. V shed 9 bases and J 0 bases; nucleotides not matched to a gene: 2. This CDR3 contains 13 residues. The CDR3 bases are TGTGCCAGGAGGGACAGTAGCAATCAGCCCCAGCATTTT. This encodes CARRDSSNQPQHF.

CDR3: CASTGQGAKTGELFF. The CDR3 bases are TGTGCCAGCACGGGACAGGGGGCTAAAACCGGGGAGCTGTTTTTT. This sequence joins TRBV7-2 and TRBJ2-2; 12 bases map to TRBD1. The CDR3 spans 15 residues. Unmatched junction bases numbered 5, after V lost 7 bases and J lost 5 bases. Germline CDR1 reads SGHTA; CDR2 reads FQGNSA.

This clonotype was counted between two and nine times. The chain employs TRBV7-2 and TRBJ2-5, with 10 bases aligning to TRBD2. This CDR3 region has 16 residues. Germline loops: CDR1 SGHTA, CDR2 FQGNSA. Losses at the gene ends were 5 bases for V and 5 bases for J; bases not matched to a gene: 11. CDR3 loop: CASSRGKGLARETQYF. The CDR3 nucleotides read TGTGCCAGCAGCCGCGGGAAGGGACTAGCGAGGGAGACCCAGTACTTC.

V and J are TRBV7-2 and TRBJ2-3; D is perhaps TRBD2 (5 bases). This CDR3 spans 15 amino acids. V was shortened by 2 bases and J by 1 base, with 10 bases between the two germline ends. Germline V gene lookup returns CDR1 SGHTA and CDR2 FQGNSA. The CDR3 bases are TGTGCCAGCAGCTTAAGTAGCGTCCGCACAGATACGCAGTATTTT. Translation gives CASSLSSVRTDTQYF.

This clonotype was picked up many times. As DNA, the CDR3 is TGTGCCAGCAGGTACTTTTGGGGTGACATTCAGTACTTC. Its translation: CASRYFWGDIQYF. The chain links TRBV12-3 or TRBV12-4 to TRBJ2-4, with D hard to call. V lost 6 bases, J lost 8 bases, and 14 bases lay in between. CDR3 length: 13 residues.

This clonotype was counted at least ten times. The CDR3 nucleotides read TGTGCCAGCAGCAGCGGACAGGGGGCTGGGGGTGAGCAGTTCTTC. It translates to CASSSGQGAGGEQFF. The V call is TRBV12-3 or TRBV12-4, the J call TRBJ2-1; TRBD1 agrees at 11 bases. The V gene end was trimmed by 6 bases and the J gene end by 9 bases; junction bases not matched to a gene: 10. CDR3 size: 15 residues.

This clonotype has ten or more counts. The chain employs TRBV6-5 and TRBJ2-7; 8 bases agree with TRBD2. Losses at the gene ends were 2 bases for V and 6 bases for J; bases not matched to a gene: 9. The germline gives CDR1 MNHEY, CDR2 SVGAGI. The CDR3 sequence is 15 residues long. CDR3 loop: CASSYGTRSVPEQYF. Written as DNA, the CDR3 is TGTGCCAGCAGTTACGGGACTAGAAGTGTGCCCGAGCAGTACTTC.

This clonotype showed up many times. This chain links TRBV5-1 with TRBJ2-6; 8 bases match TRBD2. V was clipped by 0 bases and J by 4 bases; unmatched bases: 6. The CDR3 is made up of 17 amino acids. Germline V lookup: CDR1 SGHRS, CDR2 YFSETQ. CDR3 sequence: CASSLAGGRGGANVLTF. CDR3 DNA sequence: TGCGCCAGCAGCTTGGCGGGGGGGAGAGGAGGGGCCAACGTCCTGACTTTC.

With regard to this clonotype: Germline and junction disagree at one end, which may indicate a read error. The chain carries TRBV12-3 or TRBV12-4 and TRBJ2-2; possible D gene TRBD1, 5 bases. The CDR3 has 16 amino acids. The CDR3 DNA reads as TGTGCCAGCAGTTCTCAGGGATATGACGGCACCGCGGAGCTGTTTTTT. Protein product: CASSSQGYDGTAELFF.

The chain combines TRBV7-2 with TRBJ2-1; 9 nucleotides line up with TRBD1. CDR3 length: 15 residues. V shed 1 base, J shed 6 bases, and the junction held 4 bases outside the gene matches. Germline V gene data show CDR1 as SGHTA and CDR2 as FQGNSA. CDR3 sequence reads: CASSLDTGGTNEQFF. The CDR3 coding sequence is TGTGCCAGCAGCTTAGACACAGGGGGCACCAATGAGCAGTTCTTC. Filled out from reference TRBV7-2 and TRBJ2-1, the complete variable domain reads GAGVSQSPSNKVTEKGKDVELRCDPISGHTALYWYRQSLGQGLEFLIYFQGNSAPDKSGLPSDRFSAERTGGSVSTLTIQRTQQEDSAVYLCASSLDTGGTNEQFFGPGTRLTVL.

This clonotype was seen ten or more times. The V gene is TRBV5-1, the J gene TRBJ2-2; TRBD1 might be the D (6 bases). The CDR3 extends over 16 amino acids. Germline values: CDR1 SGHRS, CDR2 YFSETQ. V was clipped by 2 bases and J by 0 bases, with 11 bases between them. Written as DNA, the CDR3 is TGCGCCAGCAGCTTTTTCGGACAGACGAACACCGGGGAGCTGTTTTTT. It codes for CASSFFGQTNTGELFF.

In its sample, this clonotype was seen many times. The chain joins TRBV20-1 to TRBJ1-4; the match to TRBD1 covers 11 bases. In germline, CDR1 is DFQATT, CDR2 SNEGSKA (reference sequence). V trimming: 1 base; J trimming: 5 bases; junction bases outside the gene matches: 0. The CDR3 is 14 amino acids. The CDR3 sequence is CSARGDRGNEKLFF. CDR3 nucleotide sequence: TGCAGTGCTAGAGGGGACAGGGGGAATGAAAAACTGTTTTTT.